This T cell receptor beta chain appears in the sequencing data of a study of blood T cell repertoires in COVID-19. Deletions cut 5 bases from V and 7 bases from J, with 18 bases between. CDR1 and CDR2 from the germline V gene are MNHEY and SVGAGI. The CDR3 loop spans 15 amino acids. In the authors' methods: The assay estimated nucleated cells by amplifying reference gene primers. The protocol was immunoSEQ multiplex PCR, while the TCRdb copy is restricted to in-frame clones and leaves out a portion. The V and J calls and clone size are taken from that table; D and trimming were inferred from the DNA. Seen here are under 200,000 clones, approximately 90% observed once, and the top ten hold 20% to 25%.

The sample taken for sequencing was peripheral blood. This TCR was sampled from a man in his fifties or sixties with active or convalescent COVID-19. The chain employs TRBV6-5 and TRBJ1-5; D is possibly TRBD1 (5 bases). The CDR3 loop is CASSPRVGGNQPQHF. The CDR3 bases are TGTGCCAGCAGTCCCCGCGTCGGGGGAAACCAGCCCCAGCATTTT.